This T cell receptor (beta chain) was captured in a study of HIV-infected children after antiretroviral therapy interruption. Treatment reported: PENTA 11 planned treatment interruption arm or continuous ART arm. At least ten counts were recorded for this clonotype. Germline is not matched at one junction end, which may reflect a read error. Unique molecular identifiers were included in an RNA-based 3' RACE TCR library. TCRdb fed the 3' RACE reads into MiXCR, producing one record per CDR3 protein. The table has approximately 95,000 distinct CDR3 sequences, roughly 6.7% seen once. CDR1 is SQVTM, CDR2 ANQGSEA, per germline. This CDR3 has 15 amino acids.

The sequence derives from a pool of human donors with HIV. The chain is built from TRBV29-1 and TRBJ2-1; 9 bases are shared with TRBD2. The specimen was CD45RA+ CD4+ T cells from PBMCs, pooled from several time points, collected from a donor given antiretroviral therapy, either interrupted or continuous. The subset here: naive CD4+ CD45RA+ CD45RO- T cells. The CDR3 bases are TGTAACGCTAGCGGGGATCTCAGCTCCTACAATGAGCAGTTCTTC. It is translated as CNASGDLSSYNEQFF.